The 15 T cell receptor beta chains given below trace back to one sample, sequenced in a study of T cell responses to AZD1222 COVID-19 vaccine. Profiled with immunoSEQ multiplex PCR; TCRdb holds only in-frame clones, not every one. The sample has some 120,000 clones, 70% to 90% seen once; the top ten hold 8% to 10%. The input for sequencing was peripheral blood, taken on day 0 of AZD1222 vaccination. All receptors come from an adult in good health.

V and J are TRBV12-1 and TRBJ2-7; the D call in the table, TRBD2, was not verified against the DNA. TRBV12-1 is a pseudogene locus. The CDR3 has 15 residues. For the CDR3, the DNA is TGTGCCAGCACCCCGACTAGCGGGAGGGCCTACGAGCAGTACTTC. Protein: CASTPTSGRAYEQYF.

This clone has a single count. The gene calls are TRBV6-5 and TRBJ2-7, with 9 bases that match TRBD1. There are 15 residues in the CDR3. Germline V lookup: CDR1 MNHEY, CDR2 SVGAGI. The trim removed 4 bases at V and 4 bases at J, leaving 8 bases unmatched. The DNA of the CDR3 is TGTGCCAGCAGTTCGTACAGGGGGCGCGGGTACGAGCAGTACTTC. Residues: CASSSYRGRGYEQYF.

This chain uses TRBV25-1 with TRBJ1-3, with D tentatively TRBD1 (5 bases). The V end lost 5 bases, the J end lost 0 bases, and 8 bases lay between the germline ends. This CDR3 is 14 amino acids long. CDR1 and CDR2 from the germline V gene are MGHDK and SYGVNS. This chain's CDR3 is CASSLQGSGNTIYF. In DNA, the CDR3 is TGTGCCAGCAGTTTGCAGGGCTCTGGAAACACCATATATTTT.

The chain carries TRBV4-1 and TRBJ2-3, with D hard to call. Germline-derived CDR1 and CDR2 are MGHRA and YSYEKL. The CDR3 runs to 14 residues. Trimming took off 0 bases at V and 2 bases at J, with 6 bases between the two ends. CDR3 amino acids: CASSQDILTDTQYF. CDR3 nucleotides: TGCGCCAGCAGCCAAGATATCCTCACAGATACGCAGTATTTT.

V gene TRBV15 combines with J gene TRBJ2-3, with D possibly TRBD2 on 5 matching bases. The CDR3 contains 16 residues. V was clipped by 0 bases and J by 5 bases, with 15 bases between them. CDR1 LNHNV and CDR2 YYDKDF come from the germline V gene (reference sequence). As DNA, the CDR3 is TGTGCCACCAGCAGAGATGCCGGGGTTCACGGAGATACGCAGTATTTT. It specifies CATSRDAGVHGDTQYF.

J is TRBJ2-3 and V is TRBV5-5, with TRBD2 matching 8 bases. This CDR3 is built from 15 residues. V dropped 2 bases and J dropped 2; count of bases not matched to a gene: 4. Germline assignment: CDR1 SGHKS and CDR2 YYEKEE (reference sequence). The CDR3 protein is CASSLAGANTDTQYF. CDR3 bases: TGTGCCAGCAGCTTAGCGGGGGCAAACACAGATACGCAGTATTTT.

The V call is TRBV6-2 or TRBV6-3, the J call TRBJ2-1; D ambiguous. This CDR3 spans 13 amino acids. The germline gives CDR1 MNHEY, CDR2 SVGEGT. Trimming pared 6 bases from V and 4 bases from J, leaving 10 bases between. CDR3 nucleotides: TGTGCCAGCAGGCCTCAAGGGTACAATGAGCAGTTCTTC. This codes for CASRPQGYNEQFF.

V and J are TRBV30 and TRBJ1-3, with D tentatively TRBD1 (5 bases). Germline loops: CDR1 GTSNPN, CDR2 SVGIG (reference sequence). The CDR3 extends over 11 amino acids. Trimming removed 1 base from V and 7 bases from J, with 5 bases in between. CDR3 in amino acids: CAWSGGNTIYF. As DNA, the CDR3 is TGTGCCTGGAGTGGGGGGAACACCATATATTTT.

V is TRBV29-1 and J is TRBJ2-1; 10 nucleotides line up with TRBD2. V gave up 4 bases and J gave up 9 bases; unmatched junction bases: 12. This CDR3 region has 15 residues. Looked up from germline, CDR1 is SQVTM and CDR2 is ANQGSEA. The DNA for the CDR3 is TGCAGCGTTGTACAGGAAGCTAGCGGGAGAGGTGAGCAGTTCTTC. Encoded protein: CSVVQEASGRGEQFF.

V and J are TRBV5-1 and TRBJ1-5, with a possible D match to TRBD1 (5 bases). This CDR3 has 15 residues. The V end was cut by 4 bases, the J end by 0 bases, with 11 bases between. Germline CDR1 SGHRS, CDR2 YFSETQ. The CDR3 loop is CASSPSGDSNQPQHF. The CDR3 DNA sequence: TGCGCCAGCAGCCCTTCGGGGGATAGCAATCAGCCCCAGCATTTT. Complete variable domain (other parts from reference TRBV5-1 and TRBJ1-5): KAGVTQTPRYLIKTRGQQVTLSCSPISGHRSVSWYQQTPGQGLQFLFEYFSETQRNKGNFPGRFSGRQFSNSRSEMNVSTLELGDSALYLCASSPSGDSNQPQHFGDGTRLSIL.

This clone was detected only once. This chain links TRBV4-1 with TRBJ2-7, with a possible D match to TRBD1 (5 bases). The V end was cut by 2 bases, the J end by 2 bases, with 13 bases between. The CDR3 extends over 15 amino acids. Looked up from germline, CDR1 is MGHRA and CDR2 is YSYEKL. The CDR3 DNA reads as TGCGCCAGCAGCCAATTAGTCAGGGTTACCTACGAGCAGTACTTC. This encodes CASSQLVRVTYEQYF.

The chain uses TRBV6-6 and TRBJ1-1, with TRBD1 matching 7 bases. Trimming cost V 7 bases and J 4 bases; bases outside gene matches: 9. The length of the CDR3 is 14 residues. Per germline, CDR1 MNHNY and CDR2 SVGAGI (reference sequence). The CDR3 nucleotides read TGTGCCAGCAAATTAAGGGGGCTCAGCACTGAAGCTTTCTTT. Amino acid sequence: CASKLRGLSTEAFF.

V gene TRBV28 combines with J gene TRBJ2-1; tentative D call: TRBD1 (6 bases). Germline V gene lookup returns CDR1 MDHEN and CDR2 SYDVKM. Trimming pared 5 bases from V and 4 bases from J, leaving 18 bases between. The CDR3 is 16 amino acids. Here the CDR3 reads CASSLGMGAPYNEQFF. The CDR3 region has the DNA TGTGCCAGCAGTCTAGGTATGGGGGCCCCATACAATGAGCAGTTCTTC.

The J gene is TRBJ2-5, the V gene TRBV18; either TRBD1 or TRBD2 may fit D (5 bases each). Trimming stripped 6 bases from V and 1 base from J, with 12 bases between. In germline, CDR1 is KGHSH, CDR2 LQKENI. The length of the CDR3 is 14 residues. CDR3 DNA: TGTGCCAGCTCGCCGGGACCAACCCAAGAGACCCAGTACTTC. This translates into CASSPGPTQETQYF.

The rearrangement joins TRBV7-2 to TRBJ2-6, with no clear D. V was trimmed by 3 bases and J by 2 bases, leaving 11 bases between them. The CDR3 extends over 16 amino acids. Germline CDR1 is SGHTA and CDR2 is FQGNSA. The CDR3 sequence is CASSFYLAPGANVLTF. For the CDR3, the DNA is TGTGCCAGCAGCTTTTATCTCGCCCCTGGGGCCAACGTCCTGACTTTC.